This is a list of T cell receptor beta chains from one sample in a study of CD8+CD57+ T cells in acquired aplastic anemia. TCRdb fed the reads into MiXCR, producing one record per CDR3 protein. Among under 250,000 distinct CDR3 sequences listed, 30% to 35% were seen once. Sequencing was performed on sorted CD4+, CD8+, or CD8+CD57+ T cells (not recorded which) from PBMCs. Receptor source: a human donor in good health, serving as a control. CDR3s include the opening cysteine and the closing phenylalanine or tryptophan. The D gene is left open where the match is weak. Rows give clone size only sometimes, using once, few, many, or a class for an expanded clone.

many,TRBJ2-7,TRBD1,TRBV29-1,CSFRQGAAYEQYF,TGCAGCTTTAGACAGGGGGCAGCCTACGAGCAGTACTTC
many,TRBJ1-2,TRBD1,TRBV5-1,CASSWSGGTNYGYTF,TGCGCCAGCAGCTGGTCAGGGGGAACTAACTATGGCTACACCTTC
.,TRBJ1-2,.,TRBV29-1,CSVEDGLGYTF,TGCAGCGTTGAAGATGGACTTGGCTACACCTTC
many,TRBJ2-5,.,TRBV13,CASSLVLQETQYF,TGTGCCAGCAGCTTAGTTCTCCAAGAGACCCAGTACTTC
.,TRBJ1-2,TRBD1,TRBV15,CATSKGTGGFHYGYTF,TGTGCCACCAGCAAGGGGACAGGGGGCTTCCACTATGGCTACACCTTC
many,TRBJ2-7,TRBD2,TRBV6-1,CASGRAGEQYF,TGTGCCAGCGGGAGGGCGGGGGAGCAGTACTTC
many,TRBJ2-2,.,TRBV19,CASSIIPGANTGELFF,TGTGCCAGTAGTATCATCCCAGGGGCCAACACCGGGGAGCTGTTTTTT
.,TRBJ1-3,.,TRBV30,CAWSVRAGNTIYF,TGTGCCTGGAGTGTCAGGGCTGGAAACACCATATATTTT
.,TRBJ2-7,.,TRBV30,CAWSVGRSWRVHYEQYF,TGTGCCTGGAGTGTCGGCAGATCCTGGCGGGTACACTACGAGCAGTACTTC
.,TRBJ2-7,TRBD1,TRBV18,CASSPTGQNYEQYF,TGTGCCAGCTCACCAACGGGACAGAACTACGAGCAGTACTTC
.,TRBJ1-6,TRBD1,TRBV9,CASSPGTVGESLHF,TGTGCCAGCAGCCCCGGGACAGTTGGCGAATCCCTCCACTTT
.,TRBJ1-1,.,TRBV18,CASSPGTGVSAEAFF,TGTGCCAGCTCACCAGGGACGGGCGTTTCAGCTGAAGCTTTCTTT
.,TRBJ1-3,.,TRBV11-2,CASSLTSVDSGNTIYF,TGTGCCAGCAGCTTAACCTCTGTGGACTCTGGAAACACCATATATTTT
many,TRBJ1-3,.,TRBV9,CASSPPGIYNTIYF,TGTGCCAGCAGCCCGCCGGGGATATACAACACCATATATTTT
many,TRBJ2-1,TRBD2,TRBV29-1,CSVPGRLGGGEQFF,TGCAGCGTTCCGGGGCGGTTGGGCGGGGGAGAGCAGTTCTTC
.,TRBJ2-7,TRBD2,TRBV10-3,CAISDPGLAGVNEQYF,TGTGCCATCAGTGACCCGGGACTAGCGGGAGTCAACGAGCAGTACTTC
many,TRBJ1-1,.,TRBV20-1,CSARDLGQWNTEAFF,TGCAGTGCTAGAGACTTGGGACAATGGAACACTGAAGCTTTCTTT
many,TRBJ1-2,.,TRBV7-2,CASSRGLDYGYTF,TGTGCCAGCAGTCGTGGGCTGGACTATGGCTACACCTTC
.,TRBJ2-5,.,TRBV20-1,CSATPGAYQETQYF,TGCAGTGCCACTCCGGGAGCGTACCAAGAGACCCAGTACTTC
many,TRBJ2-2,.,TRBV19,CASSIRGTGELFF,TGTGCCAGTAGTATTAGGGGCACCGGGGAGCTGTTTTTT
few,TRBJ2-6,.,TRBV6-2/TRBV6-3,CASSYSRSSYSGANVLTF,TGTGCCAGCAGTTATTCAAGGTCCTCCTACTCTGGGGCCAACGTCCTGACTTTC
.,TRBJ2-2,.,TRBV20-1,CSARLALAGELFF,TGCAGTGCTAGGTTAGCGTTGGCCGGGGAGCTGTTTTTT
few,TRBJ1-2,.,TRBV5-1,CASSLEVHNYGYTF,TGCGCCAGCAGCTTGGAGGTCCATAACTATGGCTACACCTTC
few,TRBJ2-2,.,TRBV3-1,CASSQRGSAGELFF,TGTGCCAGCAGCCAGAGGGGGTCGGCCGGGGAGCTGTTTTTT
.,TRBJ1-1,TRBD1,TRBV5-4,CASSSGGPNTEAFF,TGTGCCAGCAGCTCAGGGGGGCCGAACACTGAAGCTTTCTTT
.,TRBJ1-1,.,TRBV7-9,CASSLTGMATEAFF,TGTGCCAGCAGCTTAACAGGGATGGCCACTGAAGCTTTCTTT
.,TRBJ2-1,TRBD2,TRBV19,CASSARGGGSSHNEQFF,TGTGCCAGCAGCGCGCGCGGGGGGGGGAGCTCCCACAATGAGCAGTTCTTC
many,TRBJ2-5,.,TRBV7-8,CASRRLEETQYF,TGTGCCAGCAGAAGACTAGAAGAGACCCAGTACTTC
.,TRBJ1-3,.,TRBV25-1,CASSEERSGNTIYF,TGTGCCAGCAGTGAAGAACGCTCTGGAAACACCATATATTTT
many,TRBJ2-1,.,TRBV7-3,CASSLTSAGYNEQFF,TGTGCCAGCAGCTTAACGAGTGCAGGGTACAATGAGCAGTTCTTC
many,TRBJ1-5,.,TRBV20-1,CSARGGQVNQPQHF,TGCAGTGCTAGAGGTGGGCAGGTCAATCAGCCCCAGCATTTT
.,TRBJ2-7,TRBD1,TRBV5-4,CASSWDSGSSYEQYF,TGTGCCAGCAGTTGGGACAGCGGATCCTCCTACGAGCAGTACTTC
many,TRBJ1-1,TRBD1,TRBV7-6,CASSPGQGADKNTEAFF,TGTGCCAGCAGCCCCGGACAGGGGGCGGATAAGAACACTGAAGCTTTCTTT
many,TRBJ2-7,TRBD2,TRBV9,CASSVTSAPYEQYF,TGTGCCAGCAGCGTAACTAGCGCGCCCTACGAGCAGTACTTC
many,TRBJ1-2,.,TRBV13,CASSSRASGYGYTF,TGTGCCAGCAGCTCCAGGGCTTCAGGCTATGGCTACACCTTC
.,TRBJ2-7,TRBD1,TRBV10-1,CASSYERDRGSYEQYF,TGCGCCAGCAGCTACGAACGGGACAGGGGTTCCTACGAGCAGTACTTC
many,TRBJ1-2,TRBD1,TRBV19,CASQDSKGAIANYGYTF,TGTGCCAGCCAAGATTCCAAGGGGGCGATAGCTAACTATGGCTACACCTTC
.,TRBJ1-2,.,TRBV3-1,CASSQDQDRTNYGYTF,TGTGCCAGCAGCCAAGATCAGGACAGAACTAACTATGGCTACACCTTC
few,TRBJ2-2,.,TRBV2,CASSLLGYTEELFF,TGTGCCAGCAGTTTATTGGGTTACACCGAGGAGCTGTTTTTT
many,TRBJ1-2,.,TRBV10-3,CAISGRTANNYGYTF,TGTGCCATCAGTGGTCGGACAGCGAATAACTATGGCTACACCTTC
.,TRBJ2-1,.,TRBV6-1,CASSTLKRGSYNEQFF,TGTGCCAGCAGTACCCTAAAAAGGGGGTCCTACAATGAGCAGTTCTTC
.,TRBJ2-7,TRBD1,TRBV10-3,CAISEPGQIGREQYF,TGTGCCATCAGTGAGCCGGGACAGATCGGACGGGAGCAGTACTTC
many,TRBJ1-6,.,TRBV5-1,CASSSQVNSPLHF,TGCGCCAGCAGTTCTCAGGTTAATTCACCCCTCCACTTT
many,TRBJ2-3,.,TRBV5-1,CASSRDVTDTQYF,TGCGCCAGCAGCCGGGACGTAACAGATACGCAGTATTTT
.,TRBJ2-3,.,TRBV9,CASSSAHTDTQYF,TGTGCCAGCAGCTCAGCCCACACAGATACGCAGTATTTT
many,TRBJ1-1,.,TRBV15,CATSRPYRQFF,TGTGCCACCAGCCGACCGTACCGACAATTTTTT
many,TRBJ1-1,.,TRBV19,CASSAGAWTEAFF,TGTGCCAGTAGTGCCGGGGCTTGGACTGAAGCTTTCTTT
.,TRBJ2-5,.,TRBV25-1,CASSFRVEAQYF,TGTGCCAGCAGTTTCAGAGTTGAGGCCCAGTACTTC